The clone carrying this T cell receptor (beta chain) came up many times. The sample originates from a study of patients and donors after allogeneic stem cell transplantation. TCRdb reanalysed the RT-PCR reads using MiXCR and keeps one entry per CDR3 protein. Of hundreds of thousands of distinct CDR3 sequences listed, 16% are singletons. Germline CDR1 is SGDLS and CDR2 is YYNGEE. CDR3 length: 14 amino acids. After removal of 4 bases from V and 5 bases from J, the junction contained 3 bases not matched to a gene. The chain couples TRBV9 to TRBJ2-5; 12 bases fit TRBD2. This TCR was sampled from a human donor who was either an allogeneic HSCT recipient or a stem cell or donor lymphocyte infusion donor (not recorded which). It is not recorded whose cells these are; they may come from a transplant donor. Specimen: blood, either unsorted or a sorted T cell fraction (not recorded which). The CDR3 is CASSPLAGGETQYF. As DNA, the CDR3 is TGTGCCAGCAGCCCTCTAGCGGGGGGGGAGACCCAGTACTTC.